A single sample gave rise to the 22 T cell receptor beta chains below, sequenced in a study of response to subunit inactivated influenza vaccine. TCRdb reprocessed the RT-PCR reads with MiXCR, giving one entry per CDR3 protein. The sample includes some 800,000 distinct CDR3 sequences, less than 25% of them seen just once. The sequencing here drew on PBMCs from blood, taken roughly 5 days after vaccination. The receptors were gathered from a man in his forties or fifties who received an inactivated influenza vaccine.

This clonotype turned up a few times. The CDR3 sequence is CASSRQGAMSTEAFF. CDR3 bases: TGTGCCAGCAGTCGTCAGGGGGCTATGAGTACTGAAGCTTTCTTT. V is TRBV6-2 or TRBV6-3 and J is TRBJ1-1; TRBD1 aligns across 8 bases. Germline assignment: CDR1 MNHEY and CDR2 SVGEGT. J was trimmed by 5 bases and V by 5 bases; bases with no gene match: 10. The CDR3 sequence is 15 residues long.

This clonotype was observed a few times. The rearrangement links TRBV20-1 to TRBJ1-1; TRBD1 matches 8 bases. From germline, CDR1 is DFQATT and CDR2 SNEGSKA (reference sequence). This CDR3 has 14 residues. The V gene end was trimmed by 4 bases and the J gene end by 1 base; junction bases not matched to a gene: 5. CDR3 amino acids: CSANRGSANTEAFF. In DNA form, the CDR3 reads TGCAGTGCTAACAGGGGGAGCGCGAACACTGAAGCTTTCTTT.

This clonotype has a count of ten or more. In DNA form, the CDR3 reads TGTGCCAGCAGAACTAGCGGGAACACCGGGGAGCTGTTTTTT. Translation: CASRTSGNTGELFF. This sequence joins TRBV6-1 and TRBJ2-2, with 8 bases aligning to TRBD2. Germline V gene lookup returns CDR1 MNHNS and CDR2 SASEGT. The CDR3 is made up of 14 amino acids. V shed 6 bases, J shed 1 base, and the junction held 1 base outside the gene matches.

V and J are TRBV4-3 and TRBJ2-1, with D uncertain. The CDR3 has 17 residues. The V and J ends lost 0 bases and 4 bases respectively, with 16 bases between them. CDR1 and CDR2 (germline): LGHNA, YSLEER. Here the CDR3 reads CASSQDRSGSRYNEQFF. The CDR3, as DNA: TGCGCCAGCAGCCAAGATCGGTCTGGTAGCAGGTACAATGAGCAGTTCTTC.

This clonotype occurred a few times. The genes are TRBV4-3 and TRBJ1-4; a possible D gene is TRBD1 (5 bases). CDR1 and CDR2 from the germline V gene are LGHNA and YSLEER. The CDR3 sequence is 15 residues long. The ends were cut back, 0 bases at V and 5 bases at J, with 10 bases in the middle. The CDR3 DNA is TGCGCCAGCAGCCAAGATTTTGGGGACAATGAAAAACTGTTTTTT. The encoded protein is CASSQDFGDNEKLFF.

A single count supports this clonotype. This chain links TRBV15 with TRBJ2-7; 9 positions match TRBD2. Looked up from germline, CDR1 is LNHNV and CDR2 is YYDKDF (reference sequence). The CDR3 runs to 17 residues. V lost 5 bases and J lost 5; bases outside the gene matches: 16. CDR3 coding DNA: TGTGCCACCAGCGGCTTAGCGGGAGAGCCTGGGCGGAACGAGCAGTACTTC. It encodes CATSGLAGEPGRNEQYF.

This clonotype was detected a few times. The V gene is TRBV25-1, the J gene TRBJ2-5; TRBD1 agrees at 8 bases. Germline values: CDR1 MGHDK, CDR2 SYGVNS. The CDR3 runs 16 residues. The V and J ends lost 3 bases and 1 base, in that order; junction bases with no gene match: 7. The CDR3 DNA sequence: TGTGCCAGCAGTGATTGGACAGGGAGTCTCCAAGAGACCCAGTACTTC. Protein product: CASSDWTGSLQETQYF.

V gene TRBV24-1 combines with J gene TRBJ1-5; TRBD1 matches 8 bases. Per germline, CDR1 KGHDR and CDR2 SFDVKD. V lost 3 bases and J lost 5; bases outside the gene matches: 2. The CDR3 spans 14 residues. The CDR3 spells CATSDGQGDQPQHF. The DNA for the CDR3 is TGTGCCACCAGTGATGGACAGGGTGATCAGCCCCAGCATTTT.

J is TRBJ2-6 and V is TRBV4-2; 7 bases are shared with TRBD1. The J segment lost 0 bases and the V segment lost 2 bases, leaving 1 base of the junction unmatched. Germline assignment: CDR1 LGHNA and CDR2 YNFKEQ. The CDR3 length is 16 residues. The CDR3 is CASSQPGGSGANVLTF. The DNA of the CDR3 is TGTGCCAGCAGCCAACCAGGGGGCTCTGGGGCCAACGTCCTGACTTTC.

This clonotype has a handful of counts. The chain couples TRBV5-1 to TRBJ2-5, with D possibly being TRBD1 (6 bases). Looked up from germline, CDR1 is SGHRS and CDR2 is YFSETQ. The CDR3 runs to 15 residues. The V end lost 4 bases, the J end lost 5 bases, and 18 bases lay between the germline ends. The CDR3, as DNA: TGCGCCAGCAGCCCCCGGACAGCCCGGGCGGAGACCCAGTACTTC. Its translation: CASSPRTARAETQYF.

This clonotype was seen only a few times. The genes are TRBV7-3 and TRBJ2-2; TRBD2 matches at 8 bases. The CDR3 covers 17 residues. Germline V gene sequence: CDR1 SGHTA, CDR2 FQGTGA. J was trimmed by 1 base and V by 5 bases; bases with no gene match: 9. CDR3 bases: TGTGCCAGCAGCCCCTGGACTAGCCTGTTGAACACCGGGGAGCTGTTTTTT. It yields the protein CASSPWTSLLNTGELFF.

The rearrangement joins TRBV7-8 to TRBJ2-7; perhaps D is TRBD1 or TRBD2 (5 bases each). V gave up 5 bases and J gave up 0 bases, with 14 bases separating them. The CDR3 has 15 residues. CDR1 and CDR2 from the germline V gene are SGHVS and FQNEAQ. CDR3 nucleotides: TGTGCCAGCAGCCGGGGACCCTCGTCCTCCTACGAGCAGTACTTC. It specifies CASSRGPSSSYEQYF.

This clonotype was seen a handful of times. The chain couples TRBV5-1 to TRBJ2-5, with a possible D match to TRBD2 (5 bases). This CDR3 spans 17 amino acids. The germline V gene encodes CDR1 SGHRS and CDR2 YFSETQ. The ends were cut back, 0 bases at V and 4 bases at J, with 19 bases in the middle. The CDR3: CASSLASIYGGGETQYF. CDR3 DNA: TGCGCCAGCAGCTTGGCCTCAATATACGGAGGAGGAGAGACCCAGTACTTC. Based on the CDR3 plus reference TRBV5-1 and TRBJ2-5, the full variable domain is KAGVTQTPRYLIKTRGQQVTLSCSPISGHRSVSWYQQTPGQGLQFLFEYFSETQRNKGNFPGRFSGRQFSNSRSEMNVSTLELGDSALYLCASSLASIYGGGETQYFGPGTRLLVL.

This chain uses TRBV12-3 or TRBV12-4 with TRBJ2-5; the D gene is possibly TRBD2 (6 bases). V was clipped by 6 bases and J by 4 bases, with 15 bases between them. The CDR3 is made up of 14 amino acids. The CDR3 bases are TGTGCCAGCAGGCTGGGGGAGGCGATAGAGACCCAGTACTTC. Encoded protein: CASRLGEAIETQYF.

The chain carries TRBV27 and TRBJ1-2; 10 bases map to TRBD1. Germline loops: CDR1 MNHEY, CDR2 SMNVEV (reference sequence). The V segment lost 6 bases and the J segment 1 base; nucleotides outside the gene matches: 11. The CDR3 is 17 residues long. CDR3 sequence reads: CASSSVGGTGVNYGYTF. The CDR3 DNA is TGTGCCAGCAGCTCCGTCGGTGGGACAGGGGTTAACTATGGCTACACCTTC.

This clonotype was detected many times. V usage is TRBV30 and J usage is TRBJ1-2, with unresolved D. There are 14 residues in the CDR3. The V end lost 3 bases, the J end lost 4 bases, and 15 bases lay between the germline ends. In germline, CDR1 is GTSNPN, CDR2 SVGIG (reference sequence). The CDR3 here is CAWSVPSRVYGYTF. The CDR3 DNA follows: TGTGCCTGGAGCGTTCCCAGCCGGGTCTATGGCTACACCTTC.

The chain carries TRBV6-1 and TRBJ2-1, with 9 nucleotides matching TRBD1. V was pared by 5 bases and J by 8 bases, with 13 bases of the junction left unmatched. This CDR3 has 16 residues. Germline V CDR1 and CDR2: MNHNS, SASEGT. For the CDR3, the DNA is TGTGCCAGCAGTCCTACGCCGGGACAGGGCATCCATGAGCAGTTCTTC. It is translated as CASSPTPGQGIHEQFF.

J is TRBJ1-2 and V is TRBV12-3 or TRBV12-4; D remains unclear. Deletions cut 3 bases from V and 8 bases from J, with 7 bases between. The CDR3 is 11 residues long. CDR3 coding DNA: TGTGCCAGCAGTTTTGGCCCCGGCTACACCTTC. It translates to CASSFGPGYTF.

The chain joins TRBV5-1 to TRBJ2-1, with 7 bases matching TRBD2. CDR3 length: 13 amino acids. The germline CDR1 and CDR2 sequences are SGHRS and YFSETQ. J gave up 15 bases and V 0 bases, and 9 bases lay outside the gene matches. The CDR3 protein is CASSLDLSGRGFF. Written as DNA, the CDR3 is TGCGCCAGCAGCTTGGATTTGTCAGGGAGGGGGTTCTTC. The complete variable domain, with remaining parts taken from reference TRBV5-1 and TRBJ2-1, reads KAGVTQTPRYLIKTRGQQVTLSCSPISGHRSVSWYQQTPGQGLQFLFEYFSETQRNKGNFPGRFSGRQFSNSRSEMNVSTLELGDSALYLCASSLDLSGRGFFGPGTRLTVL.

The rearrangement uses TRBV10-3 and TRBJ2-3, with no clear D. Germline values: CDR1 ENHRY, CDR2 SYGVKD. The CDR3 totals 13 residues. V was cut by 4 bases and J by 2 bases, with 7 bases left in between. The CDR3 DNA is TGTGCCATCAGTGGGTCTATCACAGATACGCAGTATTTT. This sequence encodes CAISGSITDTQYF.

The chain combines TRBV20-1 with TRBJ1-1; weak D call: TRBD1 (5 bases). Trimming stripped 5 bases from V and 4 bases from J, with 14 bases between. Per the germline V gene, CDR1 is DFQATT and CDR2 is SNEGSKA (reference sequence). The CDR3 totals 13 residues. In nucleotides, the CDR3 is TGCAGTGCTTTTCTCCTGGGGGGCACTGAAGCTTTCTTT. Its translation: CSAFLLGGTEAFF.

The table lists this clonotype with many counts. The chain carries TRBV6-1 and TRBJ1-5, with D possibly being TRBD1 (6 bases). The CDR3 has 15 residues. Trimming removed 7 bases from V and 2 bases from J, with 15 bases in between. Germline V gene sequence: CDR1 MNHNS, CDR2 SASEGT. CDR3: CASKPNPGGNQPQHF. CDR3 DNA: TGTGCCAGCAAACCAAACCCAGGGGGCAATCAGCCCCAGCATTTT.